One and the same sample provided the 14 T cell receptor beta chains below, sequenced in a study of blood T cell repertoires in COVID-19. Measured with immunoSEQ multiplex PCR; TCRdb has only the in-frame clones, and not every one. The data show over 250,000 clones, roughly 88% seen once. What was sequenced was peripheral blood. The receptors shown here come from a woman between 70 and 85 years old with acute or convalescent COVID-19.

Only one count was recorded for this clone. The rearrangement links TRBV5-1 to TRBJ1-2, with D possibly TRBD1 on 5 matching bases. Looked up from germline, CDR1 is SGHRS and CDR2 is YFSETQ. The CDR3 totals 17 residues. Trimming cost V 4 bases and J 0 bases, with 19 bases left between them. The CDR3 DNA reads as TGCGCCAGCAGCATGAAGGGGTCCACCTTAGCTAACTATGGCTACACCTTC. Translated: CASSMKGSTLANYGYTF.

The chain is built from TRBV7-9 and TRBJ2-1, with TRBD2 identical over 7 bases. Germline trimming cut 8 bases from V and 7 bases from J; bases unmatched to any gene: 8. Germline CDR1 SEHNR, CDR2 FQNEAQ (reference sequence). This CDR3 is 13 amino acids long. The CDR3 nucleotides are TGTGCCAGCGGATTAGCGGGCCCAAATGAGCAGTTCTTC. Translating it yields CASGLAGPNEQFF.

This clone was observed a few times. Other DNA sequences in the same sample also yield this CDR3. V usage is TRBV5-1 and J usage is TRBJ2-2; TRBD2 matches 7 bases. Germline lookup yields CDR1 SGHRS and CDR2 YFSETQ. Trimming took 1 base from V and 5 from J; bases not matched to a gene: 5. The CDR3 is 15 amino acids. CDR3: CASSLRLADTGELFF. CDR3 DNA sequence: TGCGCCAGCAGCTTGCGGCTAGCGGATACCGGGGAGCTGTTTTTT.

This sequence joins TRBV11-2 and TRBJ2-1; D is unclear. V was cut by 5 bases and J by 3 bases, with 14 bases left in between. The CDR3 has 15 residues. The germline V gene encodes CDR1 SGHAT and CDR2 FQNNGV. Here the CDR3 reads CASSPQPAYYNEQFF. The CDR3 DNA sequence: TGTGCCAGCAGCCCCCAACCCGCGTACTACAATGAGCAGTTCTTC.

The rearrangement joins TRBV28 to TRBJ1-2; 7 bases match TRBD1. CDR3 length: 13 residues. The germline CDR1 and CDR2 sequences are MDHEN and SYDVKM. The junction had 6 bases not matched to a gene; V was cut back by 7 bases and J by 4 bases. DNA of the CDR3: TGTGCCAGCAAGAGACAGGGAGGCTATGGCTACACCTTC. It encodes CASKRQGGYGYTF.

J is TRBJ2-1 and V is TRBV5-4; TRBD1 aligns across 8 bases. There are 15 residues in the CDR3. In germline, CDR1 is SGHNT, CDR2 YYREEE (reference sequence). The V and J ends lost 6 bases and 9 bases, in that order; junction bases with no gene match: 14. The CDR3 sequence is CASTPLSDRVSEQFF. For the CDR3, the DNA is TGTGCCAGCACCCCCTTATCGGACAGGGTTTCTGAGCAGTTCTTC.

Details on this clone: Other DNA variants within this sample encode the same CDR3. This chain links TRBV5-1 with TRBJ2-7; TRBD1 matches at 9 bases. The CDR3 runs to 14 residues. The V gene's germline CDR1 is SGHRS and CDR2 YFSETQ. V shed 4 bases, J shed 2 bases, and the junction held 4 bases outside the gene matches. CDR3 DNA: TGCGCCAGCAGCCTGACAGGGGGGGCCTACGAGCAGTACTTC. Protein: CASSLTGGAYEQYF.

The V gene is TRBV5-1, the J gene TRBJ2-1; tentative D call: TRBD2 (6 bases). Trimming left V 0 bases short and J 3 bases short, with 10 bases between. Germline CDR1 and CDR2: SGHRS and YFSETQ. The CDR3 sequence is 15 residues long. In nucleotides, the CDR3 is TGCGCCAGCAGCTTGGGGGCAGCGGGCTACAATGAGCAGTTCTTC. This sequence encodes CASSLGAAGYNEQFF.

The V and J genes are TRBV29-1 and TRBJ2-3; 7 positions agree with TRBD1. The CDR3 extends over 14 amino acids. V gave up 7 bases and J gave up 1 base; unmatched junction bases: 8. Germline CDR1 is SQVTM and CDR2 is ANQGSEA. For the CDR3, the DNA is TGCAGCGGTCGACCCGGGACAGGCACAGATACGCAGTATTTT. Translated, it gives CSGRPGTGTDTQYF.

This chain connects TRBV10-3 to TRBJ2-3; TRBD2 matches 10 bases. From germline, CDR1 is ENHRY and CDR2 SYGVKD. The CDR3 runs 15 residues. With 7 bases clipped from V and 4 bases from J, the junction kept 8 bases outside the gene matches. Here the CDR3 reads CAINQLAGTPDTQYF. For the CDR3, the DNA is TGTGCCATCAACCAACTAGCGGGGACTCCAGATACGCAGTATTTT.

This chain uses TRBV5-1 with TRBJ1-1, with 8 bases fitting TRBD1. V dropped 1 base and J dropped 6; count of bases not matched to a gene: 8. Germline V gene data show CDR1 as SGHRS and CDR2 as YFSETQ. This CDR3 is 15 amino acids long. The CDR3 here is CASSLTPGQGSEAFF. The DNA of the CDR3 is TGCGCCAGCAGCTTGACACCCGGACAGGGCTCTGAAGCTTTCTTT. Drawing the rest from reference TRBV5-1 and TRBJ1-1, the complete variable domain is KAGVTQTPRYLIKTRGQQVTLSCSPISGHRSVSWYQQTPGQGLQFLFEYFSETQRNKGNFPGRFSGRQFSNSRSEMNVSTLELGDSALYLCASSLTPGQGSEAFFGQGTRLTVV.

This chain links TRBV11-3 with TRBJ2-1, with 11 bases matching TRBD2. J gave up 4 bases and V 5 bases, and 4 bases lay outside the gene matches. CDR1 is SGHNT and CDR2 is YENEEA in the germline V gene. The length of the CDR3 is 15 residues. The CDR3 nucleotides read TGTGCCAGCAGCCCGGGACTAGCGGCTTACAATGAGCAGTTCTTC. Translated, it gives CASSPGLAAYNEQFF.

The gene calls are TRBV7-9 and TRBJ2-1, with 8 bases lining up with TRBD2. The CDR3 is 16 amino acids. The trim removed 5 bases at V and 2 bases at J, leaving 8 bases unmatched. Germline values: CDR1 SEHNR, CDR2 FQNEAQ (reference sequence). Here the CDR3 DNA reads TGTGCCAGCAGCCCCAGTGCGGGGGGAACCTACAATGAGCAGTTCTTC. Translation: CASSPSAGGTYNEQFF.

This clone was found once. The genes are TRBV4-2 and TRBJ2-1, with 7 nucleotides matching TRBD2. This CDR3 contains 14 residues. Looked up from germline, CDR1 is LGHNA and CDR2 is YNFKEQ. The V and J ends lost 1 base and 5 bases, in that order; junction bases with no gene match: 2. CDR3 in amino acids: CASSQVGGNNEQFF. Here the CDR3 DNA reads TGTGCCAGCAGCCAAGTCGGGGGGAACAATGAGCAGTTCTTC.